Below, 26 T cell receptor beta chains from the same sample are listed, as sequenced in a study of blood T cell repertoires in COVID-19. The protocol was immunoSEQ multiplex PCR, while the TCRdb copy is restricted to in-frame clones and leaves out a portion. The sample includes roughly 200,000 clones, approximately 85% of them seen just once. The sequenced sample consisted of PBMCs or T cells enriched from blood (not recorded which). Receptor source: a woman in her twenties or thirties who had recovered from COVID-19.

CDR3 in DNA: TGTGCCAGCAGCACGGACGGGACTAGCGGGGTTAGCTCCTACAATGAGCAGTTCTTC. Protein sequence: CASSTDGTSGVSSYNEQFF. The chain joins TRBV9 to TRBJ2-1, with TRBD2 identical over 13 bases. V gave up 4 bases and J gave up 0 bases; unmatched junction bases: 10. Germline CDR1 SGDLS, CDR2 YYNGEE. The CDR3 loop spans 19 amino acids.

J is TRBJ1-1 and V is TRBV19; D possibly corresponds to TRBD1 (5 bases). Trimming removed 1 base at V and 5 bases at J, with 17 bases between. The CDR3 extends over 16 amino acids. Germline V gives CDR1 LNHDA, CDR2 SQIVND (reference sequence). The CDR3 is CASSIAQARVRTEAFF. The CDR3 DNA is TGTGCCAGTAGTATAGCCCAGGCCAGGGTAAGAACTGAAGCTTTCTTT.

This chain connects TRBV19 to TRBJ2-7; 10 nucleotides align to TRBD2. The J segment lost 7 bases and the V segment lost 4 bases, leaving 10 bases of the junction unmatched. Looked up from germline, CDR1 is LNHDA and CDR2 is SQIVND (reference sequence). The CDR3 loop spans 15 amino acids. This CDR3 reads CASSTASGRAGEQYF. The CDR3 bases are TGTGCCAGTAGTACCGCCAGCGGGAGGGCAGGGGAGCAGTACTTC.

V is TRBV9 and J is TRBJ2-5; 7 bases are a match to TRBD2. This CDR3 is 15 amino acids long. V shed 0 bases, J shed 3 bases, and the junction held 5 bases outside the gene matches. Germline CDR1 reads SGDLS; CDR2 reads YYNGEE. The CDR3 spells CASSVAGGKKETQYF. Here the CDR3 DNA reads TGTGCCAGCAGCGTAGCGGGAGGAAAAAAAGAGACCCAGTACTTC. Complete variable domain (other parts from reference TRBV9 and TRBJ2-5): DSGVTQTPKHLITATGQRVTLRCSPRSGDLSVYWYQQSLDQGLQFLIQYYNGEERAKGNILERFSAQQFPDLHSELNLSSLELGDSALYFCASSVAGGKKETQYFGPGTRLLVL.

The chain carries TRBV5-6 and TRBJ2-7; 9 bases line up with TRBD2. V lost 4 bases and J lost 3; bases outside the gene matches: 8. Germline CDR1 and CDR2: SGHDT and YYEEEE. The CDR3 covers 15 residues. The CDR3 here is CASSHKLAGGYEQYF. In nucleotides, the CDR3 is TGTGCCAGCAGCCACAAACTAGCGGGCGGCTACGAGCAGTACTTC.

This clone has a handful of counts. The chain joins TRBV29-1 to TRBJ2-2; maybe TRBD2 (6 bases). V shed 3 bases and J shed 5 bases, with 10 bases lying between them. This CDR3 spans 13 amino acids. Germline V CDR1 and CDR2: SQVTM, ANQGSEA. The CDR3 loop is CSVDEGRTGELFF. For the CDR3, the DNA is TGCAGCGTTGATGAGGGGAGGACCGGGGAGCTGTTTTTT.

This chain uses TRBV20-1 with TRBJ2-7; TRBD2 matches at 10 bases. The CDR3 runs to 17 residues. The ends lost 3 bases at V and 0 bases at J; junction bases unmatched: 11. The germline V gene has CDR1 DFQATT and CDR2 SNEGSKA (reference sequence). The CDR3 is CSASDFMLAGVSYEQYF. The DNA of the CDR3 is TGCAGTGCTAGTGACTTTATGCTAGCGGGAGTCTCCTACGAGCAGTACTTC.

This clone was counted a few times. The chain couples TRBV11-2 to TRBJ2-7; 8 bases are a match to TRBD2. From germline, CDR1 is SGHAT and CDR2 FQNNGV. The CDR3 length is 15 residues. J lost 0 bases, V lost 5 bases, and 6 bases had no gene match. The chain's CDR3 is CASSPSAGVSYEQYF. The CDR3 region has the DNA TGTGCCAGCAGCCCCTCAGCGGGAGTCTCCTACGAGCAGTACTTC.

The V and J genes are TRBV10-3 and TRBJ2-7; the D gene is possibly TRBD1 (6 bases). The germline V gene has CDR1 ENHRY and CDR2 SYGVKD. The CDR3 loop spans 15 amino acids. The V end lost 3 bases, the J end lost 1 base, and 13 bases lay between the germline ends. The CDR3 reads CAISDPKDSSYEQYF. The CDR3 DNA is TGTGCCATCAGTGACCCCAAGGACAGTTCCTACGAGCAGTACTTC.

The chain links TRBV7-3 to TRBJ1-1, with TRBD1 as a possible D gene (6 bases). The V gene's germline CDR1 is SGHTA and CDR2 FQGTGA. Trimming removed 5 bases at V and 7 bases at J, with 14 bases between. CDR3 length: 13 amino acids. CDR3 nucleotide sequence: TGTGCCAGCAGCACACACAGGGAGGGTGAAGCTTTCTTT. Translation gives CASSTHREGEAFF.

A remark on this clone: The same CDR3 arises from other DNA sequences in this sample as well. This chain links TRBV28 with TRBJ1-5, with a weak D call TRBD1 (6 bases). Germline V gene lookup returns CDR1 MDHEN and CDR2 SYDVKM. Between the trimmed V and J ends, which lost 6 bases and 3 bases, there was a span of 12 bases. The CDR3 consists of 14 residues. The CDR3 DNA reads TGTGCCAGCAGCCCGGACAGCAACAATCAGCCCCAGCATTTT. This translates into CASSPDSNNQPQHF.

The chain uses TRBV25-1 and TRBJ2-5; 9 positions agree with TRBD2. Unmatched junction bases numbered 8, after V lost 1 base and J lost 2 bases. The CDR3 is 17 amino acids. CDR1 is MGHDK and CDR2 is SYGVNS in the germline V gene. The CDR3 reads CASSESSSAGGQETQYF. The CDR3 DNA follows: TGTGCCAGCAGTGAATCGTCAAGTGCGGGAGGGCAAGAGACCCAGTACTTC.

The chain joins TRBV7-2 to TRBJ2-2, with TRBD2 matching 11 bases. V shed 3 bases and J 3 bases; nucleotides not matched to a gene: 9. This CDR3 spans 18 amino acids. Germline CDR1 and CDR2: SGHTA and FQGNSA. Here the CDR3 DNA reads TGTGCCAGCAGCTTGACTAGCGGGACCCTTGCGGACACCGGGGAGCTGTTTTTT. Translating it yields CASSLTSGTLADTGELFF.

V gene TRBV11-2 combines with J gene TRBJ2-1; TRBD2 aligns across 7 bases. This CDR3 comprises 15 residues. CDR1 is SGHAT and CDR2 is FQNNGV in the germline V gene. The ends lost 0 bases at V and 6 bases at J; junction bases unmatched: 5. The CDR3 nucleotides are TGTGCCAGCAGCTTAGATGGTGCGGGGGTCAATGAGCAGTTCTTC. Protein: CASSLDGAGVNEQFF.

The V gene is TRBV9, the J gene TRBJ2-7; D is perhaps TRBD1 (6 bases). CDR3 length: 14 amino acids. In germline, CDR1 is SGDLS, CDR2 YYNGEE. Trimming removed 4 bases from V and 6 bases from J, with 17 bases in between. CDR3 amino acids: CASSFTDSTGEQYF. DNA of the CDR3: TGTGCCAGCAGCTTCACGGACAGCACGGGCGAGCAGTACTTC.

The chain employs TRBV28 and TRBJ1-1; D gene unclear. The germline CDR1 and CDR2 sequences are MDHEN and SYDVKM. The CDR3 loop spans 13 amino acids. V lost 1 base, J lost 1 base, and 4 bases lay in between. The CDR3 loop reads CASSLYGNTEAFF. Here the CDR3 DNA reads TGTGCCAGCAGTTTATACGGGAACACTGAAGCTTTCTTT.

The V gene is TRBV4-1, the J gene TRBJ2-1; a weak D match, TRBD2 (5 bases). The germline gives CDR1 MGHRA, CDR2 YSYEKL. The CDR3 contains 15 residues. V gave up 4 bases and J gave up 0 bases, with 10 bases separating them. Here the CDR3 reads CASSPVGSSYNEQFF. The CDR3 DNA reads as TGCGCCAGCAGCCCCGTAGGGAGCTCCTACAATGAGCAGTTCTTC.

In this sample, this clone turned up once. This chain connects TRBV20-1 to TRBJ2-2; 12 bases line up with TRBD2. V gave up 3 bases and J gave up 2 bases; unmatched junction bases: 4. The CDR3 has 16 amino acids. Germline loops: CDR1 DFQATT, CDR2 SNEGSKA (reference sequence). CDR3 in DNA: TGCAGTGCTAGTACTAGCGGGAGGCCTAACACCGGGGAGCTGTTTTTT. Its protein product is CSASTSGRPNTGELFF.

The chain is built from TRBV29-1 and TRBJ1-3; 8 bases align to TRBD1. Looked up from germline, CDR1 is SQVTM and CDR2 is ANQGSEA. J was trimmed by 6 bases and V by 0 bases; bases with no gene match: 10. The CDR3 is 16 residues long. CDR3 residues: CSVEDLRQGKLNTIYF. The CDR3 DNA sequence: TGCAGCGTTGAAGATCTGAGACAGGGGAAGTTAAACACCATATATTTT.

This rearrangement joins TRBV13 to TRBJ1-1; weak D call: TRBD1 (5 bases). The V gene's germline CDR1 is PRHDT and CDR2 FYEKMQ (reference sequence). The CDR3 has 17 residues. Deletions cut 6 bases from V and 3 bases from J, with 23 bases between. For the CDR3, the DNA is TGTGCCAGCAGTGGAGATGATACAGGTAGTAGGGACACTGAAGCTTTCTTT. Translated, it gives CASSGDDTGSRDTEAFF.

This rearrangement joins TRBV28 to TRBJ2-3; perhaps TRBD2 as D (5 bases). The V end lost 3 bases, the J end lost 0 bases, and 16 bases lay between the germline ends. Germline assignment: CDR1 MDHEN and CDR2 SYDVKM. This CDR3 is built from 17 residues. In nucleotides, the CDR3 is TGTGCCAGCAGTTTCAATCGGGGAGCCCTTAGCACAGATACGCAGTATTTT. Its translation is CASSFNRGALSTDTQYF.

The CDR3 loop reads CASSETAYEQYF. CDR3 nucleotide sequence: TGTGCCAGCAGTGAAACGGCCTACGAGCAGTACTTC. The chain is built from TRBV2 and TRBJ2-7; D remains ambiguous. This CDR3 region has 12 residues. Per the germline V gene, CDR1 is SNHLY and CDR2 is FYNNEI. Trimming cost V 2 bases and J 2 bases, with 4 bases left between them. The variable domain in full, completed from reference TRBV2 and TRBJ2-7, reads EPEVTQTPSHQVTQMGQEVILRCVPISNHLYFYWYRQILGQKVEFLVSFYNNEISEKSEIFDDQFSVERPDGSNFTLKIRSTKLEDSAMYFCASSETAYEQYFGPGTRLTVT.

The chain links TRBV4-1 to TRBJ2-5; no clear D. V gave up 1 base and J gave up 2 bases, with 5 bases separating them. The germline V gene has CDR1 MGHRA and CDR2 YSYEKL. The CDR3 extends over 13 amino acids. CDR3 sequence: CASSQGQQETQYF. The DNA of the CDR3 is TGCGCCAGCAGCCAAGGCCAGCAAGAGACCCAGTACTTC.

The chain combines TRBV13 with TRBJ1-1, with D possibly matching TRBD1 (5 bases). Germline values: CDR1 PRHDT, CDR2 FYEKMQ (reference sequence). The CDR3 is 14 amino acids. The V gene lost 3 bases and the J gene lost 3 bases, with 11 bases spanning the gap. The CDR3: CASSLGGTHTEAFF. The CDR3 coding sequence is TGTGCCAGCAGCTTGGGGGGGACTCACACTGAAGCTTTCTTT.

The chain recombines TRBV7-9 with TRBJ2-1, with D possibly TRBD1 on 6 matching bases. Trimming left V 1 base short and J 10 bases short, with 14 bases between. The germline gives CDR1 SEHNR, CDR2 FQNEAQ (reference sequence). The CDR3 sequence is 14 residues long. CDR3 nucleotides: TGTGCCAGCAGCTTAGAAACGCGCAGGGGCGAGCAGTTCTTC. Translating gives CASSLETRRGEQFF.

This clone occurred once. This chain connects TRBV11-2 to TRBJ1-2, with 8 nucleotides matching TRBD1. V was pared by 2 bases and J by 4 bases, with 3 bases of the junction left unmatched. The CDR3 contains 14 residues. The germline V gene has CDR1 SGHAT and CDR2 FQNNGV. CDR3 sequence (DNA): TGTGCCAGCAGCTTATTCCAGGGGGCCTATGGCTACACCTTC. Translation: CASSLFQGAYGYTF.